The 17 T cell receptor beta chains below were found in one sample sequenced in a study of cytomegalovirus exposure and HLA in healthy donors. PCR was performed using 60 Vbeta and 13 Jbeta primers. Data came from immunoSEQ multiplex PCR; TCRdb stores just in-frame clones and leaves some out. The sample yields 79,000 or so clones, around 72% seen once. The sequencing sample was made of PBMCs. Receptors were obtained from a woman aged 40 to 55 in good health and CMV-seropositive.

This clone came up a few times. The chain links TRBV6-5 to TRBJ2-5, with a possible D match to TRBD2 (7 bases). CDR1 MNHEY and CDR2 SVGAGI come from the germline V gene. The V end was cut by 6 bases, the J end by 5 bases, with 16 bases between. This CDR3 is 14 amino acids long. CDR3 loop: CASSRLGGQETQYF. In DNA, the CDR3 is TGTGCCAGCAGCAGACTGGGGGGGCAGGAGACCCAGTACTTC.

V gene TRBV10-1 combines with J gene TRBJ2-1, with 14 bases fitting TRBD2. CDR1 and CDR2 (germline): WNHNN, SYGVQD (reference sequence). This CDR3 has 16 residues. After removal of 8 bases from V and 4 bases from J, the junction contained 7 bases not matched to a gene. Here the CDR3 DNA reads TGCGCCAGCGAATCCGGGACTAGCGGGAGTTACAATGAGCAGTTCTTC. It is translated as CASESGTSGSYNEQFF.

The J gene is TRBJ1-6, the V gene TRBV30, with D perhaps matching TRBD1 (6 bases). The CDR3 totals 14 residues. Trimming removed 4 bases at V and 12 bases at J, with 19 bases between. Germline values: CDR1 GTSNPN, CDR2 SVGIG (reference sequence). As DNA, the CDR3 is TGTGCCTGGAATAAACCGGGACATACCGAACCCCTCCACTTT. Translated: CAWNKPGHTEPLHF.

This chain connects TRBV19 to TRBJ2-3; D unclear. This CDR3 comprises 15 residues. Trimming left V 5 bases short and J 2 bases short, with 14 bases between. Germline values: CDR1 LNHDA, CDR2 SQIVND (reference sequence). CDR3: CASSVWAEVTDTQYF. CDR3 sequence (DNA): TGTGCCAGTAGTGTCTGGGCAGAAGTCACAGATACGCAGTATTTT.

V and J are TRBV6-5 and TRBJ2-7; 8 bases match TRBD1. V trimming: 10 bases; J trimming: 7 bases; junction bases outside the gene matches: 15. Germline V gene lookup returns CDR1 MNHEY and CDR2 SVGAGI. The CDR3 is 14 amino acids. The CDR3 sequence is CATAPGRGLKEQYF. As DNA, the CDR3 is TGTGCCACTGCTCCTGGCAGGGGGCTAAAGGAGCAGTACTTC.

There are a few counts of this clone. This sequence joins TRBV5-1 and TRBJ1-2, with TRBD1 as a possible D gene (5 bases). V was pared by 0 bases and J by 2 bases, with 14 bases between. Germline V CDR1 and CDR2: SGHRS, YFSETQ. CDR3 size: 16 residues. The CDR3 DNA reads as TGCGCCAGCAGCTTGGGGACAACGGCAGGCAACTATGGCTACACCTTC. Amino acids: CASSLGTTAGNYGYTF.

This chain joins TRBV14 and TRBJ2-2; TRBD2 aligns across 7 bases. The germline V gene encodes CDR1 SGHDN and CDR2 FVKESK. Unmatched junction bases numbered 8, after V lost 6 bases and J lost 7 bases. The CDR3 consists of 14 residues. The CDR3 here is CASRQTSRYGELFF. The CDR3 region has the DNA TGTGCCAGCAGACAGACTAGCCGGTACGGGGAGCTGTTTTTT.

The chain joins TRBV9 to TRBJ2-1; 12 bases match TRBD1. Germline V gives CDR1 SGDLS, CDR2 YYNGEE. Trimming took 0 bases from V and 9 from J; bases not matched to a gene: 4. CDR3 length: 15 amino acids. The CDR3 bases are TGTGCCAGCAGCGTAGGGGGACAGGGGGCAGGTGAGCAGTTCTTC. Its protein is CASSVGGQGAGEQFF.

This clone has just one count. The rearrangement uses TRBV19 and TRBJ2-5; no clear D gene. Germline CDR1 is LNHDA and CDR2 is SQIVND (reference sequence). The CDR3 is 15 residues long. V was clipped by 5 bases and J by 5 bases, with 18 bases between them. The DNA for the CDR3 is TGTGCCAGTAGTTCCCTAGGTAGTAGCCGGGAGACCCAGTACTTC. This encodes CASSSLGSSRETQYF.

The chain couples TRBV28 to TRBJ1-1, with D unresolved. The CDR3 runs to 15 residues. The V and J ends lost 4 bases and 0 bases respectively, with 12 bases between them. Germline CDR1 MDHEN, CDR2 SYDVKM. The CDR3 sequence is CASSSHQNLNTEAFF. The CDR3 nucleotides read TGTGCCAGCAGTTCCCATCAGAACCTGAACACTGAAGCTTTCTTT. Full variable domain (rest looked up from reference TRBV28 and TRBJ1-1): DVKVTQSSRYLVKRTGEKVFLECVQDMDHENMFWYRQDPGLGLRLIYFSYDVKMKEKGDIPEGYSVSREKKERFSLILESASTNQTSMYLCASSSHQNLNTEAFFGQGTRLTVV.

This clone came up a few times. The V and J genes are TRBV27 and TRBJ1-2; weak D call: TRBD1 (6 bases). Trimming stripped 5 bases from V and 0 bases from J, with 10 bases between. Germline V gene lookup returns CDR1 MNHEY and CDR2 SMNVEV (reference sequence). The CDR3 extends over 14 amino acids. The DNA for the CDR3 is TGTGCCAGCAGTACAGGGTTTCCTAACTATGGCTACACCTTC. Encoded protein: CASSTGFPNYGYTF.

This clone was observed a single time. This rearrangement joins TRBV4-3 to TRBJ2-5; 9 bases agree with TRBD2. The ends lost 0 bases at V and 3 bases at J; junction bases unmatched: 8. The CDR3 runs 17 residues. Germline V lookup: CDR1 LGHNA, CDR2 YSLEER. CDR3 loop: CASSQDWRGGLEETQYF. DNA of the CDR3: TGCGCCAGCAGCCAAGATTGGCGGGGGGGCCTCGAAGAGACCCAGTACTTC.

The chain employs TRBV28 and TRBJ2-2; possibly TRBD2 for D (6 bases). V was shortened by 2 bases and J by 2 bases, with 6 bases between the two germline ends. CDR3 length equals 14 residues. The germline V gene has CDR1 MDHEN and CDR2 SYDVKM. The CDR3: CASSLAGNTGELFF. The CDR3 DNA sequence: TGTGCCAGCAGTTTAGCGGGAAACACCGGGGAGCTGTTTTTT.

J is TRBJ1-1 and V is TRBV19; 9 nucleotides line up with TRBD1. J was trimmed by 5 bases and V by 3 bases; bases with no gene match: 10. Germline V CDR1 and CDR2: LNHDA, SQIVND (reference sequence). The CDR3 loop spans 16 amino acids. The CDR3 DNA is TGTGCCAGTAGTATTAGATCCGGGGACAGGGTTACTGAAGCTTTCTTT. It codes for CASSIRSGDRVTEAFF.

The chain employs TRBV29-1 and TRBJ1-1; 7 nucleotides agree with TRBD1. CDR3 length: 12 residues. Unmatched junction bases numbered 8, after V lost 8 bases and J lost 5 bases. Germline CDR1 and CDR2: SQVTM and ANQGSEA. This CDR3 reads CSHTGAGTEAFF. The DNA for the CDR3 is TGCAGCCATACAGGGGCTGGGACTGAAGCTTTCTTT. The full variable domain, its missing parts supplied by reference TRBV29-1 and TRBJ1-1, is SAVISQKPSRDICQRGTSLTIQCQVDSQVTMMFWYRQQPGQSLTLIATANQGSEATYESGFVIDKFPISRPNLTFSTLTVSNMSPEDSSIYLCSHTGAGTEAFFGQGTRLTVV.

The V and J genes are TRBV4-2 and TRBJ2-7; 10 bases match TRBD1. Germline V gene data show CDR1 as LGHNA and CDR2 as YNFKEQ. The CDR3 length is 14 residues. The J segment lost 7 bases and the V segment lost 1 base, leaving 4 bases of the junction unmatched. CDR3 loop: CASSQGQGANEQYF. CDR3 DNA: TGTGCCAGCAGCCAAGGACAGGGGGCAAATGAGCAGTACTTC.

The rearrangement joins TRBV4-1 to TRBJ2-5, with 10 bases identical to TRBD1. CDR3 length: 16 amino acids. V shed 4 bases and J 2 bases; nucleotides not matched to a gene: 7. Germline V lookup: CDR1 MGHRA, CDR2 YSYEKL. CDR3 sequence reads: CASSRAPGQGQETQYF. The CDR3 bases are TGCGCCAGCAGCCGAGCACCGGGACAGGGGCAAGAGACCCAGTACTTC.